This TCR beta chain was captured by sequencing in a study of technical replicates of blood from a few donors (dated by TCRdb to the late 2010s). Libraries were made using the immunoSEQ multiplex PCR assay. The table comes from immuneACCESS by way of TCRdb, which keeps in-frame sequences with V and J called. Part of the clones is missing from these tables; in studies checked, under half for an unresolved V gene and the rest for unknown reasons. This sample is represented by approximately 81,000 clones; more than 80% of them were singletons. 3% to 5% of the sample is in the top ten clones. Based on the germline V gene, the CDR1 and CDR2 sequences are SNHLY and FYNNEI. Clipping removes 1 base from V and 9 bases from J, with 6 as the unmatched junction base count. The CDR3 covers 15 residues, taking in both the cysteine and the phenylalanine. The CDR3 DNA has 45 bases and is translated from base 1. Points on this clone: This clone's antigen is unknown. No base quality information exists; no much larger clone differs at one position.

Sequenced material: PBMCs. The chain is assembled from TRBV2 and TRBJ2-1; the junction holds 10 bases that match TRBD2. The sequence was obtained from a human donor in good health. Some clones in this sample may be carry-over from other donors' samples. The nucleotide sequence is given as TGTGCCAGCAGTGAAGAAGCGGGGGGGCGTTTTGAGCAGTTCTTC. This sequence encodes CASSEEAGGRFEQFF. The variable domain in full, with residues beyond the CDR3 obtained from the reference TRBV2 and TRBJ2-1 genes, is EPEVTQTPSHQVTQMGQEVILRCVPISNHLYFYWYRQILGQKVEFLVSFYNNEISEKSEIFDDQFSVERPDGSNFTLKIRSTKLEDSAMYFCASSEEAGGRFEQFFGPGTRLTVL.